This T cell receptor (beta chain) came from a study of identifying expanded T cells in peripheral blood. Per the germline V gene, CDR1 is MNHEY and CDR2 is SMNVEV (reference sequence). The V segment lost 6 bases and the J segment 2 bases; nucleotides outside the gene matches: 7. The CDR3 loop spans 15 amino acids. General study points: Across healthy donors, higher total template counts meant significantly greater approximately two-week count variance.

TCRdb's table, derived via immunoSEQ multiplex PCR, lists solely in-frame clones and lacks some. The sample shows tens of thousands of clones, over 75% of them seen only once. With regard to this clone: Antigen unknown.

V gene TRBV27 combines with J gene TRBJ2-1; 7 bases map to TRBD2. The material sequenced was blood. The TCR was taken from a person aged 18 to 75 in good health. The chain's CDR3 is CASSPTSAPYNEQFF. CDR3 in DNA: TGTGCCAGCAGCCCCACTAGCGCCCCCTACAATGAGCAGTTCTTC.